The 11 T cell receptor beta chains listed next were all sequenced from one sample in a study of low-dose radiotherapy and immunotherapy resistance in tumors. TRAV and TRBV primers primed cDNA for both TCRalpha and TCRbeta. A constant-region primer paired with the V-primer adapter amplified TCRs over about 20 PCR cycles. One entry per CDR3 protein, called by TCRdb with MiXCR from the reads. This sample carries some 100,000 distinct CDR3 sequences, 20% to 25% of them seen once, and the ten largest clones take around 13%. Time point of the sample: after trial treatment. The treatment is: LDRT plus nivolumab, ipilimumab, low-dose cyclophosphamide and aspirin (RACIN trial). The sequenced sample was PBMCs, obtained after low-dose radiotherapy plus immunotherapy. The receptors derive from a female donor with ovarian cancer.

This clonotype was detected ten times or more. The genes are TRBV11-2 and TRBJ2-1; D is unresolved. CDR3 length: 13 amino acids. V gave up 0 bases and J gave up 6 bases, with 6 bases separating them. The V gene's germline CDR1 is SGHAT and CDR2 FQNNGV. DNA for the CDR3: TGTGCCAGCAGCTTAGAGAGATCCAATGAGCAGTTCTTC. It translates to CASSLERSNEQFF.

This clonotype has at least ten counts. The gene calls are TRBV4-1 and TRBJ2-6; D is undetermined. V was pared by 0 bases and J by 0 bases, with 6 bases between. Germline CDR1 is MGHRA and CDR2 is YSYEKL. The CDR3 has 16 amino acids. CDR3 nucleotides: TGCGCCAGCAGCCAAGAACGCGACTCTGGGGCCAACGTCCTGACTTTC. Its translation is CASSQERDSGANVLTF.

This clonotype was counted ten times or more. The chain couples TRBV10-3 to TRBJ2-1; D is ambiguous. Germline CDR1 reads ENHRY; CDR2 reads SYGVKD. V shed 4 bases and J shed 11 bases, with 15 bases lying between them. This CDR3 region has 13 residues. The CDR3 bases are TGTGCCATCAGTGTTAGGGATACCGGACAGCAGTTCTTC. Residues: CAISVRDTGQQFF.

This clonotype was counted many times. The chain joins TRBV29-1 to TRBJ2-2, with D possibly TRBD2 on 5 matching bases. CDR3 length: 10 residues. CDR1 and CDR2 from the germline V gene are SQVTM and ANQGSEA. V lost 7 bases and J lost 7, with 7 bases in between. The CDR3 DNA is TGCAGCGCCGGGGACGGGGAGCTGTTTTTT. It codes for CSAGDGELFF.

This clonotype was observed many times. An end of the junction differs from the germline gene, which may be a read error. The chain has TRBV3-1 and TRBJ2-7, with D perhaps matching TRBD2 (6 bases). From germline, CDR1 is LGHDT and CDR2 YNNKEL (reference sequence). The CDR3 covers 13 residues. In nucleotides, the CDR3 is TGCGCCAGCAGCCAAGATAGCGGCTACGAGCAGTACTTC. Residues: CASSQDSGYEQYF.

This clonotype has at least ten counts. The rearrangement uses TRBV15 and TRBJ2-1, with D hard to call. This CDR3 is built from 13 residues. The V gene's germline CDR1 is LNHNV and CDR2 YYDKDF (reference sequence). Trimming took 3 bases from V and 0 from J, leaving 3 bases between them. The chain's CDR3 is CATSSDSYNEQFF. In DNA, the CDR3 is TGTGCCACCAGCAGTGACTCCTACAATGAGCAGTTCTTC.

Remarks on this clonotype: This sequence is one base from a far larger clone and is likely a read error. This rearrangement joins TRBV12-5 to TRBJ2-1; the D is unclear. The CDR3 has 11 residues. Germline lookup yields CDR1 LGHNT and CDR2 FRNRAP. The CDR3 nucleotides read TGTGTCAGCTCCATAGTAAATGAGCAGTTCTTC. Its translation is CVSSIVNEQFF.

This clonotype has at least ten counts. CDR3 sequence reads: CASRRTGLRTYYGYTF. CDR3 DNA sequence: TGTGCCAGCAGACGGACAGGGCTCCGAACCTACTATGGCTACACCTTC. The chain recombines TRBV12-3 or TRBV12-4 with TRBJ1-2; 8 bases fit TRBD1. V lost 6 bases to trimming and J lost 3 bases; unmatched junction nucleotides: 12. CDR3 length: 16 amino acids.

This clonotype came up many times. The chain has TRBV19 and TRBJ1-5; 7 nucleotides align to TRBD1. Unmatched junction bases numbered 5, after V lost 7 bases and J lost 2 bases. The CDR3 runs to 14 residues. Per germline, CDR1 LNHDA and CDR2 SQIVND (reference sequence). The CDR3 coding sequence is TGTGCCAGTACTCCCGGGACAGGCAATCAGCCCCAGCATTTT. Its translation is CASTPGTGNQPQHF.

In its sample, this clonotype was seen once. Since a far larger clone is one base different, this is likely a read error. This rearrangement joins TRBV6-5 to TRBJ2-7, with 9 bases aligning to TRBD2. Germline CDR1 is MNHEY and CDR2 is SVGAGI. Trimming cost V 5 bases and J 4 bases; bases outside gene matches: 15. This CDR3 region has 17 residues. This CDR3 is CASSHGGTSRRSYEQYF. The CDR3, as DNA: TGTGCCAGCAGTCACGGGGGGACTAGCAGGAGAAGTTACGAGCAGTACTTC.

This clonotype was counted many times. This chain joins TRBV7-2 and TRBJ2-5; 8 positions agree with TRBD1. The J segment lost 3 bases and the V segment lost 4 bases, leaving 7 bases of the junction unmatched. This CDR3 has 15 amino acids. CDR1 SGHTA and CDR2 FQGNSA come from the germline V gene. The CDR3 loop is CASSSPTGVKETQYF. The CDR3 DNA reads TGTGCCAGCAGCTCCCCGACAGGGGTTAAAGAGACCCAGTACTTC.